This TCR beta chain was captured by sequencing in a study of OX40 agonist ivuxolimab in advanced cancers. Study-wide context: The costimulatory receptor OX40 (CD134) was targeted by ivuxolimab, a fully human IgG2 agonistic monoclonal antibody. Intravenous ivuxolimab was administered to patients every 2 weeks at six dose levels: 0.01, 0.1, 0.3, 1.5, 3 and 10 mg/kg. Among the roughly 50 dose-escalation patients, 19 had hepatocellular carcinoma, around 15 melanoma, 9 renal cell carcinoma and 9 head and neck cancer. In the dose-escalation cohort, 82.7% of patients were male, and the mean age was approximately 60 years, with a range of 23 to 79. Patients were allowed to have had prior anti-PD-1, anti-PD-L1 or anti-CTLA-4 therapy, and 30% to 50% of the dose-escalation patients had previously received checkpoint inhibitors. Three dose-escalation patients achieved partial responses, one with hepatocellular carcinoma and two with cutaneous melanoma. Peripheral TCRbeta sequencing aimed to test whether ivuxolimab altered TCR sequence diversity and caused clonal T-cell expansion. The paper reports the monotherapy dose-escalation portion (N of about 54 patients) of the phase I ivuxolimab trial.

Patients with a history of autoimmune disease or receiving systemic immunosuppression were excluded from the trial. Peripheral blood for TCR sequencing was drawn from every dose cohort at baseline, at cycle 4 day 1 and at cycle 7 day 1. The samples were taken from a phase I, first-in-human, multicenter, open-label dose-escalation trial of ivuxolimab. Adults with locally advanced or metastatic melanoma, renal cell carcinoma, hepatocellular carcinoma or head and neck squamous cell carcinoma were enrolled in the trial. CD4+ and CD8+ T cells were sorted separately from peripheral blood before TCR sequencing. V was cut back by 0 bases and J by 6 bases, leaving a gap of 11 bases between them. The CDR3 numbers 14 residues from cysteine through phenylalanine. The CDR3 DNA has 42 bases and is translated from base 1. According to the germline V gene, CDR1 reads MNHEY and CDR2 reads SVGAGI. As concerns this clone: The antigen it binds to is not known. No base quality information exists; no much larger clone differs at one position.

Overall study results and their limits: Low levels of normalized T-cell clonal expansion were also seen in some patients who did not respond. At doses from 0.1 to 3.0 mg/kg, clonal expansion was seen in both CD4+ and CD8+ blood T cells between baseline and week 6. Antigen specificity was not determined for the clonally expanded peripheral T cells. In partial responders in the 0.1-3.0 mg/kg groups, normalized peripheral clonal expansion was found to be among the lowest, especially among CD8+ T cells. On average, CD8+ T cells showed more expanded clones than CD4+ T cells after ivuxolimab.

To sequence the TCRbeta CDR3 region, genomic DNA was isolated from the sorted cells. The immunoSEQ Assay was used for sequencing of TCRbeta CDR3 regions. TCRdb carries this immuneACCESS record with in-frame sequences only. Its versions omit some clonotypes, under half of them owing to an unresolved V gene in the studies checked, with the rest unexplained. For this sample there are about 79,000 clones; about 92% appear just once. Jointly, the top ten make up around 0.33% of the sample. The chain is assembled from TRBV6-5 and TRBJ1-1; the D region possibly corresponds to TRBD1 (5 bases align). Here the sequenced sample was CD4+ or CD8+ T cells sorted from blood, taken in a trial of the OX40 agonist ivuxolimab. The TCR was taken from an adult with an advanced solid tumor such as melanoma, head and neck, liver or kidney cancer. The nucleotide sequence is given as TGTGCCAGCAGTTACTCGCAGGGTTGGGCTGAAGCTTTCTTT. It translates as CASSYSQGWAEAFF.